Described below is a single TCR beta chain sequence and its context. TRB amplification used approximately 250 ng of peripheral blood genomic DNA. TRB rearrangements were amplified by touch-down multiplex PCR with mixed TRB-A/B primers. For each CDR3 protein, TCRdb gives one entry from its re-call of the multiplex PCR reads, without DNA. The repertoire shows fewer than 4,500 distinct CDR3 sequences; the top ten hold under 25%. This sample was taken from a study of T cell clusters in autoimmune cytopenias. In germline, CDR1 is SGHTA, CDR2 FQGNSA. There are 14 residues in the CDR3. V gene TRBV7-2 combines with J gene TRBJ1-2; the TCRdb D gene call, TRBD1, has no DNA to confirm it. Sequenced material: peripheral blood. The clonotype comes from a human donor with an autoimmune cytopenia or autoimmune hepatitis (not recorded which). The CDR3 here is CASSRRTGHYGYTF.